The present T cell receptor (beta chain) was sequenced within a study of blood T cells in healthy people across ages. This clonotype was recorded at least ten times. Trimming took 4 bases from V and 2 from J, leaving 13 bases between them. The V gene's germline CDR1 is SGHVS and CDR2 FQNEAQ. The CDR3 contains 15 residues. Every donor gave roughly 9.2 milliliters of peripheral blood. Total RNA was extracted at no less than 5.5 micrograms per sample. Through a sample-barcoded 5' primer and a J-beta primer mix, a second PCR was run for roughly 7 to 11 cycles. Each of the cDNA molecules was tagged by a template-switch adaptor with 12 random nucleotides. A single record per CDR3 protein comes from TCRdb applying MiXCR to the 5' RACE reads. This table has around 870,000 distinct CDR3 sequences, around 30% appearing once.

Sequenced material: blood. The chain carries TRBV7-8 and TRBJ2-3; no firm D call. This receptor was identified in a woman older than 75 in good health. The CDR3 DNA follows: TGTGCCAGCAGCTCGCGGACGGCGGACACAGATACGCAGTATTTT. Translated: CASSSRTADTDTQYF.